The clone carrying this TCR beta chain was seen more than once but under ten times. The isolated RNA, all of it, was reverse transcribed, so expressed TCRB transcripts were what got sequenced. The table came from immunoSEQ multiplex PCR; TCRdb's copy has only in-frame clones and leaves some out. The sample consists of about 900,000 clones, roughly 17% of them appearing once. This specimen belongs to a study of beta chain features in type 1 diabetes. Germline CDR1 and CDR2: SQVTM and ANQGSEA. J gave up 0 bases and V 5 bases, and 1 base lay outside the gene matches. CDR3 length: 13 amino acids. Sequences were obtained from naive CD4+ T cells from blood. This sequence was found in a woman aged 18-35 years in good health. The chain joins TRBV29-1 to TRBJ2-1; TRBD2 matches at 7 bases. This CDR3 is CSVSGISYNEQFF. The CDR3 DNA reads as TGCAGCGTTAGCGGGATCTCCTACAATGAGCAGTTCTTC.